This T cell receptor (beta chain) comes out of a study of early T cells in non-severe SARS-CoV-2 infection. Molecules of cDNA were individually given unique molecular identifiers that were attached to them. TCRdb reprocessed the 5' RACE reads with MiXCR, giving one entry per CDR3 protein. This table holds about 71,000 distinct CDR3 sequences, more than 14% found once. Germline CDR1 and CDR2: PRHDT and FYEKMQ (reference sequence). The CDR3 loop spans 16 amino acids. Trimming removed 5 bases from V and 4 bases from J; junction bases left unmatched: 12. V and J are TRBV13 and TRBJ2-7, with 9 bases identical to TRBD2. This sequence was found in an adult who was a healthcare worker with PCR-confirmed SARS-CoV-2 infection or an uninfected control (not recorded which). The source material was whole blood, sampled at baseline. This chain's CDR3 is CASSEYTLAGKYEQYF. The CDR3 DNA reads as TGTGCCAGCAGCGAATACACTCTAGCGGGGAAGTACGAGCAGTACTTC.